The rows below give T cell receptor beta chains drawn from one sample of a study of OX40 agonist ivuxolimab in advanced cancers. TCRdb's copy holds only in-frame clones and misses some; the assay was immunoSEQ multiplex PCR. Here the sample spans more than 50,000 clones, about 85% being singletons. The sequencing used CD4+ or CD8+ T cells sorted from blood, collected in a trial of the OX40 agonist ivuxolimab. These TCRs come from an adult with an advanced solid tumor such as melanoma, head and neck, liver or kidney cancer. Both conserved end residues are part of each CDR3. A D gene is named only where the DNA matches it firmly. Size is stated for part of the rows, as once, few or many counts, or as a class when the clone is expanded.

j_call d_call clone_size v_call cdr3_nt cdr3_aa
TRBJ2-1 - - TRBV13 TGTGCCAGCAGCTTAACGGGGGTGGAGTTTGAGCAGTTCTTC CASSLTGVEFEQFF
TRBJ1-1 TRBD1 - TRBV5-6 TGTGCCAGCAGCTTTACAGGGGTAGGCACTGAAGCTTTCTTT CASSFTGVGTEAFF
TRBJ1-3 - - TRBV4-1 TGCGCCAGCAGCCAATCCCCCGGCGTCTCTGGAAACACCATATATTTT CASSQSPGVSGNTIYF
TRBJ2-7 - - TRBV19 TGTGCCAGCAGCCCTCTTGACAGCTACGAGCAGTACTTC CASSPLDSYEQYF
TRBJ1-5 - - TRBV5-8 TGTGCCAGCAGCTATCTATTGGGGCCCCAGCATTTT CASSYLLGPQHF
TRBJ2-5 - once TRBV2 TGTGCCAGCAGCGATTGGGGGGAGACCCAGTACTTC CASSDWGETQYF
TRBJ2-1 - - TRBV5-1 TGCGCCAGCAGCTTGGCGGGGCGGGAGCAGTTCTTC CASSLAGREQFF
TRBJ1-3 TRBD1 - TRBV4-3 TGCGCCAGCAGCCTTGGGACAGGGGAAAGTCATAGCTCTGGAAACACCATATATTTT CASSLGTGESHSSGNTIYF
TRBJ2-3 TRBD2 - TRBV2 TGTGCCAGCAGTGAAGCTCGGGGACTAGCGGGGGGGAGGACAGATACGCAGTATTTT CASSEARGLAGGRTDTQYF
TRBJ1-1 - - TRBV19 TGTGCCAGTAGTGAAGGACGCCCGAACACTGAAGCTTTCTTT CASSEGRPNTEAFF
TRBJ2-6 - - TRBV2 TGTGCCAGCAGTCCTGAAACCAGGGCCTCTGGGGCCAACGTCCTGACTTTC CASSPETRASGANVLTF
TRBJ1-2 TRBD1 - TRBV19 TGTGCCAGTAGTAGGACAGGGGGAGATGGCTACACCTTC CASSRTGGDGYTF
TRBJ2-5 - - TRBV7-9 TGTGCCAGCGGAAGTGGGCAAGAGACCCAGTACTTC CASGSGQETQYF
TRBJ2-5 - - TRBV7-7 TGTGCTAGCAGCTTAGGGTTGGAGGAGACCCAGTACTTC CASSLGLEETQYF
TRBJ1-2 - - TRBV6-1 TGTGCCAGCAGTGAAGCGATCCAGTATGGCTACACCTTC CASSEAIQYGYTF
TRBJ1-5 TRBD1 few TRBV2 TGTGCCAGCAGCGCGGAGACAGGGGGCAATCAGCCCCAGCATTTT CASSAETGGNQPQHF
TRBJ1-1 TRBD1 - TRBV7-8 TGTGCCAGCAGCTTATCAGGCCGGGACAGGGGGCGTCCTAACTTGAACACTGAAGCTTTCTTT CASSLSGRDRGRPNLNTEAFF
TRBJ2-1 - - TRBV19 TGTGCCAGTAGTAATGTGGGGGCACTGGGTGAGCAGTTCTTC CASSNVGALGEQFF
TRBJ1-4 TRBD1 - TRBV7-9 TGTGCCAGCAGCCCAGGGACTGGACAGGGAGATGAAAAACTGTTTTTT CASSPGTGQGDEKLFF
TRBJ1-5 - - TRBV7-8 TGTGCCAGCAGCTTGGTTGGAAGGACAGTCCGTTGGCAGCCCCAGCATTTT CASSLVGRTVRWQPQHF
TRBJ1-4 - - TRBV10-2 TGCGCCAGCAGTCAGACAACCAGGGGTGAAAAACTGTTTTTT CASSQTTRGEKLFF
TRBJ2-3 - - TRBV5-1 TGCGCCAGCAGCTCGGCTGATACGCAGTATTTT CASSSADTQYF
TRBJ1-1 TRBD1 - TRBV2 TGTGCCAGCAGCGGACAGGGGACCACTGAAGCTTTCTTT CASSGQGTTEAFF
TRBJ2-7 - - TRBV30 TGTGCCTGGAGTGTTTTGAGTCCGGGAGAGCAGTACTTC CAWSVLSPGEQYF
TRBJ1-6 - - TRBV5-8 TGTGCCAGCAGCTCCCGCTTTTCACCCCTCCACTTT CASSSRFSPLHF
TRBJ1-1 - - TRBV6-5 TGTGCCAGCAGTTACCCCGGGGGAGTTGCTGAAGCTTTCTTT CASSYPGGVAEAFF
TRBJ1-3 TRBD1 - TRBV6-4 TGTGCCAGCAGAGTATACAGGGGGACTGGAAACACCATATATTTT CASRVYRGTGNTIYF
TRBJ2-3 TRBD2 - TRBV2 TGTGCCAGCAGTGTTGGGCTAGCGGGGGGGCGGCATACGCAGTATTTT CASSVGLAGGRHTQYF
TRBJ2-7 TRBD1 - TRBV6-1 TGTGCCAGCAGTGAAGCCGGGACAGTCAGGCTCTACGAGCAGTACTTC CASSEAGTVRLYEQYF
TRBJ2-3 - - TRBV7-3 TGTGCCAGCAGCACACAGAGCACAGATACGCAGTATTTT CASSTQSTDTQYF
TRBJ1-6 - once TRBV7-6 TGTGCCAGCAGCCCGGACTCTTACAACTCACCCCTCCACTTT CASSPDSYNSPLHF
TRBJ1-3 - - TRBV21-1 TGTGCCAGCAGCAAACGGGATCAGGGCTCTGGAAACACCATATATTTT CASSKRDQGSGNTIYF
TRBJ1-5 - - TRBV15 TGTGCCACCAGCAGAGGGCGGGACACGAGCAATCAGCCCCAGCATTTT CATSRGRDTSNQPQHF
TRBJ2-7 - - TRBV9 TGTGCCAGCAGCGTAGATGGCCAGGGGCCCTCCTTC CASSVDGQGPSF
TRBJ1-2 - - TRBV28 TGTGCCAGCAGTTTAAAATATGGCTACACCTTC CASSLKYGYTF
TRBJ2-2 TRBD2 - TRBV10-3 TGTGCCATTAACACTAGCGGGGATAACACCGGGGAGCTGTTTTTT CAINTSGDNTGELFF
TRBJ1-1 - - TRBV25-1 TGTGCCAGCAGTACAACAGGCATGAACACTGAAGCTTTCTTT CASSTTGMNTEAFF
TRBJ1-5 TRBD1 - TRBV18 TGTGCCAGCTCGCCGGGACAGGGCTTAAACGGGCAGCCCCAGCATTTT CASSPGQGLNGQPQHF
TRBJ2-3 - - TRBV30 TGTGCCTGGGCCGGATCTGGCGGAGGCGCGTATGGCACGCAGTATTTT CAWAGSGGGAYGTQYF
TRBJ2-6 - - TRBV19 TGTGCCAGTAGTACGGGCTCTGGGGCCAACGTCCTGACTTTC CASSTGSGANVLTF
TRBJ1-1 TRBD1 - TRBV10-3 TGTGCCATCAGTGCACAGGGGATCATGAACACTGAAGCTTTCTTT CAISAQGIMNTEAFF
TRBJ2-5 TRBD1 once TRBV19 TGTGCCAGTACCACGACAGGGGGGCTTGAAGAGACCCAGTACTTC CASTTTGGLEETQYF
TRBJ1-4 TRBD1 - TRBV7-2 TGTGCCAGCAGCCCGGGGACAGGGGATAATGAAAAACTGTTTTTT CASSPGTGDNEKLFF